These 2 T cell receptor beta chains came from one sample sequenced in a study of CD8+CD57+ T cells in acquired aplastic anemia. It was genomic DNA that served as the template for profiling TCR beta VDJ and CDR3. A single record per CDR3 protein comes from TCRdb applying MiXCR to the reads. The sample holds approximately 220,000 distinct CDR3 sequences, approximately 51% seen once. Patients who underwent sequencing had shown CD8+CD57+ cell expansion by flow cytometry. Specimen: sorted CD4+, CD8+, or CD8+CD57+ T cells (not recorded which) from PBMCs. Receptor source: a human donor with aplastic anemia.

This clonotype came up a few times. This chain joins TRBV7-2 and TRBJ2-5; D is tentatively TRBD1 or TRBD2 (5 bases each). V was cut by 3 bases and J by 5 bases, with 16 bases left in between. Germline CDR1 SGHTA, CDR2 FQGNSA. CDR3 length: 15 residues. CDR3: CASSFRREGDETQYF. In DNA form, the CDR3 reads TGTGCCAGCAGCTTCCGCCGGGAAGGGGACGAGACCCAGTACTTC. The variable domain in full, with the rest retrieved from reference TRBV7-2 and TRBJ2-5, is GAGVSQSPSNKVTEKGKDVELRCDPISGHTALYWYRQSLGQGLEFLIYFQGNSAPDKSGLPSDRFSAERTGGSVSTLTIQRTQQEDSAVYLCASSFRREGDETQYFGPGTRLLVL.

The count of this clonotype is one. The junction departs from the called germline gene at one end, perhaps through a read error. The chain carries TRBV15 and TRBJ2-1; D gene ambiguous. Germline lookup yields CDR1 LNHNV and CDR2 YYDKDF (reference sequence). This CDR3 contains 12 residues. This chain's CDR3 is CATSREAQREFF. The CDR3 DNA is TGTGCCACCAGCAGAGAAGCACAGCGAGAGTTCTTT.